The sequence of this T cell receptor (beta chain) was determined in a study of T cells in Graves' hyperthyroidism and ophthalmopathy. Study conclusions and caveats: Before onset, ophthalmopathy was predicted by the model a median approximately 6.7 months earlier.

Germline V CDR1 and CDR2: MNHNS, SASEGT. The CDR3 loop spans 11 amino acids. Trimming at V came to 6 bases and at J to 5 bases, leaving 0 bases not matched to a gene. Disease lasting under 3 months, a NOSPECS grade of at least 4, and a Clinical Activity Score of at least 3 were features of the ophthalmopathy patients. Exclusions: uncontrolled infection, other autoimmune disease, pregnancy, lactation. The source of the PBMCs was approximately 9.5 ml of fresh peripheral blood. Researchers took RNA transcripts and amplified the TCR beta CDR3 regions from them. First-round RT-PCR targeting the TCR CDR3 was performed with the HTBI primer set. Using its own MiXCR run on the multiplex PCR reads, TCRdb lists one record per CDR3 protein. Here the sample spans approximately 490,000 distinct CDR3 sequences, roughly 23% being singletons. Comment on this clonotype: Antigen: not known.

The genes are TRBV6-1 and TRBJ2-7; 8 positions agree with TRBD1. The TCR comes from a woman in her seventies with Graves' ophthalmopathy. Sequencing was performed on blood. CDR3 residues: CASRTGDEQYF. As DNA, the CDR3 is TGTGCCAGCAGGACAGGGGACGAGCAGTACTTC.